These 15 T cell receptor beta chains share one sample of origin, sequenced in a study of T cell responses to AZD1222 COVID-19 vaccine. Some clones are missing from TCRdb's copy, which holds only in-frame ones; the method was immunoSEQ multiplex PCR. The sample includes some 170,000 clones, approximately 94% of them seen just once. The sequencing used peripheral blood, collected 28 days after the second AZD1222 dose. The receptors stem from an adult who received the AZD1222 COVID-19 vaccine.

The V gene is TRBV9, the J gene TRBJ2-1; the match to TRBD2 covers 13 bases. The V and J ends lost 3 bases and 6 bases, in that order; junction bases with no gene match: 6. CDR1 and CDR2 (germline): SGDLS, YYNGEE. The CDR3 is 16 amino acids. The CDR3: CASSEPGLAGSNEQFF. As DNA, the CDR3 is TGTGCCAGCAGCGAACCGGGACTAGCGGGGTCCAATGAGCAGTTCTTC.

V gene TRBV7-9 combines with J gene TRBJ1-3; the match to TRBD1 covers 8 bases. V shed 1 base and J 8 bases; nucleotides not matched to a gene: 7. The CDR3 runs 15 residues. Looked up from germline, CDR1 is SEHNR and CDR2 is FQNEAQ (reference sequence). In nucleotides, the CDR3 is TGTGCCAGCAGCTTAGTGGCAGGGGGCGCTTACACCATATATTTT. Amino acids: CASSLVAGGAYTIYF.

The chain employs TRBV2 and TRBJ1-6; 8 bases line up with TRBD1. V lost 5 bases, J lost 6 bases, and 3 bases stayed unmatched. This CDR3 is 14 amino acids long. CDR1 and CDR2 (germline): SNHLY, FYNNEI. CDR3 loop: CASSIDRGNSPLHF. In nucleotides, the CDR3 is TGTGCCAGCAGTATTGACAGGGGTAATTCACCCCTCCACTTT.

V gene TRBV30 combines with J gene TRBJ1-1, with 7 bases aligning to TRBD1. CDR3 size: 16 residues. V shed 1 base, J shed 5 bases, and the junction held 13 bases outside the gene matches. The germline V gene has CDR1 GTSNPN and CDR2 SVGIG (reference sequence). The CDR3, as DNA: TGTGCCTGGAGTGGAAAATACAGGGGAGTAAAGACTGAAGCTTTCTTT. Protein sequence: CAWSGKYRGVKTEAFF.

The genes are TRBV7-9 and TRBJ2-5; D is undetermined. Germline CDR1 is SEHNR and CDR2 is FQNEAQ (reference sequence). This CDR3 is 15 amino acids long. Trimming left V 1 base short and J 4 bases short, with 13 bases between. Here the CDR3 DNA reads TGTGCCAGCAGCTTAGTGCCCTCGGCAGGAGAGACCCAGTACTTC. Its translation is CASSLVPSAGETQYF. Drawing the rest from reference TRBV7-9 and TRBJ2-5, the complete variable domain is DTGVSQNPRHKITKRGQNVTFRCDPISEHNRLYWYRQTLGQGPEFLTYFQNEAQLEKSRLLSDRFSAERPKGSFSTLEIQRTEQGDSAMYLCASSLVPSAGETQYFGPGTRLLVL.

This chain's CDR3 is CASSFPNEKLFF. The CDR3 DNA sequence: TGTGCCAGCAGCTTCCCTAATGAAAAACTGTTTTTT. This chain joins TRBV7-8 and TRBJ1-4; D is ambiguous. Trimming left V 3 bases short and J 3 bases short, with 2 bases between. The germline V gene encodes CDR1 SGHVS and CDR2 FQNEAQ. The CDR3 extends over 12 amino acids. Together with reference TRBV7-8 and TRBJ1-4, the CDR3 gives the full variable domain: GAGVSQSPRYKVAKRGQDVALRCDPISGHVSLFWYQQALGQGPEFLTYFQNEAQLDKSGLPSDRFFAERPEGSVSTLKIQRTQQEDSAVYLCASSFPNEKLFFGSGTQLSVL.

As concerns this clone: Other nucleotide sequences in the sample specify the same CDR3. This rearrangement joins TRBV6-5 to TRBJ1-5; D not resolved. Germline V CDR1 and CDR2: MNHEY, SVGAGI. The CDR3 is 13 residues long. Trimming shortened V by 7 bases and J by 1 base, and 8 bases separated the two germline ends. CDR3 sequence (DNA): TGTGCCAGCAAAATCGACAGCAATCAGCCCCAGCATTTT. It translates to CASKIDSNQPQHF.

This clone was seen more than once but under ten times. The rearrangement joins TRBV30 to TRBJ2-7; D is perhaps TRBD2 (6 bases). The V gene's germline CDR1 is GTSNPN and CDR2 SVGIG (reference sequence). The CDR3 extends over 14 amino acids. The V gene lost 3 bases and the J gene lost 0 bases, with 12 bases spanning the gap. CDR3 region: CAWSSGGTSYEQYF. CDR3 sequence (DNA): TGTGCCTGGAGCAGTGGCGGGACCTCCTACGAGCAGTACTTC.

The chain joins TRBV11-2 to TRBJ1-1; no clear D gene. Deletions cut 4 bases from V and 2 bases from J, with 11 bases between. The length of the CDR3 is 14 residues. Germline-derived CDR1 and CDR2 are SGHAT and FQNNGV. The CDR3 DNA reads TGTGCCAGCAGCTCTCGACGGAGAAACACTGAAGCTTTCTTT. Its translation: CASSSRRRNTEAFF. The whole variable domain, remainder taken from reference TRBV11-2 and TRBJ1-1, is EAGVAQSPRYKIIEKRQSVAFWCNPISGHATLYWYQQILGQGPKLLIQFQNNGVVDDSQLPKDRFSAERLKGVDSTLKIQPAKLEDSAVYLCASSSRRRNTEAFFGQGTRLTVV.

This chain joins TRBV18 and TRBJ1-5; 9 bases agree with TRBD1. Trimming cost V 6 bases and J 3 bases; bases outside gene matches: 6. The germline V gene has CDR1 KGHSH and CDR2 LQKENI. This CDR3 spans 15 amino acids. CDR3 in amino acids: CASSAGQGINQPQHF. As DNA, the CDR3 is TGTGCCAGCTCCGCGGGACAGGGAATCAATCAGCCCCAGCATTTT.

The CDR3 is CASTFYGGVSNQPQHF. The CDR3 DNA follows: TGTGCCAGCACTTTCTATGGGGGTGTGAGCAATCAGCCCCAGCATTTT. This rearrangement joins TRBV7-2 to TRBJ1-5, with D tentatively TRBD1 (5 bases). Trimming cost V 7 bases and J 1 base, with 17 bases left between them. From germline, CDR1 is SGHTA and CDR2 FQGNSA. There are 16 residues in the CDR3.

This chain links TRBV6-5 with TRBJ2-7; TRBD1 is a possible D gene (5 bases). V gave up 7 bases and J gave up 1 base, with 11 bases separating them. The CDR3 loop spans 13 amino acids. Looked up from germline, CDR1 is MNHEY and CDR2 is SVGAGI. CDR3 region: CASTLGRSYEQYF. CDR3 DNA sequence: TGTGCCAGCACCTTGGGGCGATCCTACGAGCAGTACTTC.

This chain links TRBV19 with TRBJ2-1; the match to TRBD2 covers 7 bases. Looked up from germline, CDR1 is LNHDA and CDR2 is SQIVND (reference sequence). This CDR3 is 15 amino acids long. V gave up 6 bases and J gave up 5 bases; unmatched junction bases: 10. CDR3 residues: CASRTRGSNNNEQFF. For the CDR3, the DNA is TGTGCCAGTAGAACCCGCGGGAGCAATAACAATGAGCAGTTCTTC.

This clone was seen only once. The gene calls are TRBV7-9 and TRBJ2-7; D may be TRBD2 (6 bases). Germline V gene data show CDR1 as SEHNR and CDR2 as FQNEAQ (reference sequence). V gave up 1 base and J gave up 7 bases, with 20 bases separating them. The CDR3 consists of 16 residues. CDR3 sequence: CASSLDPRGGYGEQYF. Written as DNA, the CDR3 is TGTGCCAGCAGCTTAGACCCAAGGGGAGGATATGGAGAGCAGTACTTC.

The chain couples TRBV30 to TRBJ1-1; D not certain. Trimming shortened V by 4 bases and J by 6 bases, and 18 bases separated the two germline ends. The CDR3 is 14 amino acids. Germline assignment: CDR1 GTSNPN and CDR2 SVGIG (reference sequence). The CDR3 bases are TGTGCCTGGAAGGTCGGCCCTCCCGGAGCTGAAGCTTTCTTT. Protein: CAWKVGPPGAEAFF.